The entry that follows covers one TCR beta chain sequence. The target antigen is unknown. The data stem from a study of CD8+CD57+ T cells in acquired aplastic anemia. As for the study in general: Each DNA sample taken from sorted CD4+ and CD8+ cells came to about 3 ug on average. General study results and limits: Between patients and controls, CD8+ Simpson's diversity did not vary significantly. The same twenty-nine CD8+ CDR3 sequences occurred in patients and in controls.

There are 14 residues in the CDR3. V was cut by 3 bases and J by 9 bases, with 12 bases left in between. Germline CDR1 LNHDA, CDR2 SQIVND (reference sequence). For CDR3 and TCR beta VDJ profiling, genomic DNA was the template used. Each CDR3 protein is one row after TCRdb ran MiXCR on the reads. The sample lists fewer than 250,000 distinct CDR3 sequences, around 50% occurring once. CD8+CD57+ cell expansion, shown by flow cytometry, had occurred in the patients selected for sequencing. As a group, the patients uniformly had severe acquired aplastic anemia. This chain joins TRBV19 and TRBJ1-6; TRBD1 might be the D (6 bases). The specimen sequenced was sorted CD4+, CD8+, or CD8+CD57+ T cells (not recorded which) from PBMCs. This TCR came from a human donor with aplastic anemia. The CDR3 DNA sequence: TGTGCCAGTAGTATCCGACAGGACGGTTCACCCCTCCACTTT. It specifies CASSIRQDGSPLHF.